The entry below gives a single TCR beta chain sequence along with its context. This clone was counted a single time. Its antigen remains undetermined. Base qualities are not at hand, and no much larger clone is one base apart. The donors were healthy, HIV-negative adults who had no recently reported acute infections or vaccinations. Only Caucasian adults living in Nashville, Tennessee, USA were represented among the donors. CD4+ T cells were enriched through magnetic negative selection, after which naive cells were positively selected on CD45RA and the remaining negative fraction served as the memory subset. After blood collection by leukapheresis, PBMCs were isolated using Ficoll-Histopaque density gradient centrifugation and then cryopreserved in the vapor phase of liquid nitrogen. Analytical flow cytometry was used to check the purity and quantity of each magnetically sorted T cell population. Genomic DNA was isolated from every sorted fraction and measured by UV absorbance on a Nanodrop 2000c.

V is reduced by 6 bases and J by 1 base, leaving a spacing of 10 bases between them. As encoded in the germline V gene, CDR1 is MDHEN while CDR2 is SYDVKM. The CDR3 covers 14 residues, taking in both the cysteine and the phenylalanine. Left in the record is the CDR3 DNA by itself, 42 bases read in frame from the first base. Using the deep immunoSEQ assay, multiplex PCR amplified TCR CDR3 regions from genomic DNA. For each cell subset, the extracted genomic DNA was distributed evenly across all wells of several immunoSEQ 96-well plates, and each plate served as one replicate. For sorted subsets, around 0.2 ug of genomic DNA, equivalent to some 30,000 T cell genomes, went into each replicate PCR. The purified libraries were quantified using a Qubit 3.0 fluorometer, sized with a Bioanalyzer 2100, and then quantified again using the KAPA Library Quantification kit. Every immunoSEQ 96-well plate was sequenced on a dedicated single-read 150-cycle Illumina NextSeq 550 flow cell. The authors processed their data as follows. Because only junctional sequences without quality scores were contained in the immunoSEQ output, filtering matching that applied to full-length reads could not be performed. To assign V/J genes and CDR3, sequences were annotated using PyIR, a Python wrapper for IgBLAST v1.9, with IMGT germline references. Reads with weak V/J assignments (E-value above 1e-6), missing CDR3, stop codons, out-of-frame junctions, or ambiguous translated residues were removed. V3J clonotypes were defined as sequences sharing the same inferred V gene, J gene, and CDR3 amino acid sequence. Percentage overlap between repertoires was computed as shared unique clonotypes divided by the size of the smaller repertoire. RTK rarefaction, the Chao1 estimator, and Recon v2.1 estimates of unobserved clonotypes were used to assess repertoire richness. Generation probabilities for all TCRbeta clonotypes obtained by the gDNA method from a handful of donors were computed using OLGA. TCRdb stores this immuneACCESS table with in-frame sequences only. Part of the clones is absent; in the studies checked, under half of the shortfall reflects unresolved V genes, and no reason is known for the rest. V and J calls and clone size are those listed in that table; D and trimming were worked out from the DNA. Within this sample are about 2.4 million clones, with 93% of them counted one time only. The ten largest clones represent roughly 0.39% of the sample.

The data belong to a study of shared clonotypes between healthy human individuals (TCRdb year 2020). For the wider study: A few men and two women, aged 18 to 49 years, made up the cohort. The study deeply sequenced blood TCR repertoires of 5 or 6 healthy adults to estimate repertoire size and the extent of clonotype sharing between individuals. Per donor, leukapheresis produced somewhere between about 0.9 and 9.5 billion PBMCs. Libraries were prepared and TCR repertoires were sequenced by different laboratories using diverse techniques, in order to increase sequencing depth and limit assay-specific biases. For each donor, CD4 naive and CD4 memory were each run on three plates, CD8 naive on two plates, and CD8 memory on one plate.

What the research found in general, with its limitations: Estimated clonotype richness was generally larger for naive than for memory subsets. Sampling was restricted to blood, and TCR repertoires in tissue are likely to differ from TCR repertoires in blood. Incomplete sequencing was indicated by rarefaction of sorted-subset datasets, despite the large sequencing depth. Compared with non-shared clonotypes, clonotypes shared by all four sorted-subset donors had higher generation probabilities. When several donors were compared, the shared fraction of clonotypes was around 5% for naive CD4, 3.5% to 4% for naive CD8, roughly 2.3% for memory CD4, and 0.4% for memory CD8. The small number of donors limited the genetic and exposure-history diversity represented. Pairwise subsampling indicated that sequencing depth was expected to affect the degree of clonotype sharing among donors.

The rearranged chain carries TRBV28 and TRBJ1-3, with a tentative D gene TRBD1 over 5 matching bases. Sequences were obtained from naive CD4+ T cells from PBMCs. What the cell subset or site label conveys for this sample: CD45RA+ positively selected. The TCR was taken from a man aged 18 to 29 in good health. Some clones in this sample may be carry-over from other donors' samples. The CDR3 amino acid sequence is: CASRKSGSGNTIYF. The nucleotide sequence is TGTGCCAGCAGAAAATCAGGGTCTGGAAACACCATATATTTT. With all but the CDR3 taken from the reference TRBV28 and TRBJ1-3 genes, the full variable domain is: DVKVTQSSRYLVKRTGEKVFLECVQDMDHENMFWYRQDPGLGLRLIYFSYDVKMKEKGDIPEGYSVSREKKERFSLILESASTNQTSMYLCASRKSGSGNTIYFGEGSWLTVV.